These 6 T cell receptor beta chains share one sample of origin, sequenced in a study of T cells after yellow fever vaccination. TCRdb itself ran the 5' RACE reads through MiXCR, one entry per CDR3 protein. The sample carries around 200,000 distinct CDR3 sequences, 11% recorded once. Sequenced material: CD8+ T cells sorted from PBMCs, taken 15 days after the yellow fever booster vaccination. The receptors were gathered from a man aged 18-30 years who received the YFV17D yellow fever vaccine.

The rearrangement links TRBV4-1 to TRBJ2-4; 9 positions match TRBD1. Looked up from germline, CDR1 is MGHRA and CDR2 is YSYEKL. This CDR3 has 16 residues. With 1 base clipped from V and 4 bases from J, the junction kept 5 bases outside the gene matches. The CDR3 is CASSQGTGGAKNIQYF. CDR3 in DNA: TGCGCCAGCAGCCAAGGAACAGGGGGCGCGAAAAACATTCAGTACTTC.

This chain connects TRBV27 to TRBJ2-3, with a weak D call TRBD2 (5 bases). Between the trimmed V and J ends, which lost 7 bases and 2 bases, there was a span of 16 bases. This CDR3 spans 15 amino acids. The germline V gene encodes CDR1 MNHEY and CDR2 SMNVEV (reference sequence). CDR3 region: CASNLGPGITDTQYF. The CDR3 nucleotides read TGTGCCAGCAACTTAGGCCCGGGGATCACAGATACGCAGTATTTT.

The gene calls are TRBV7-6 and TRBJ2-3; D is uncertain. Germline CDR1 and CDR2: SGHVS and FNYEAQ. V gave up 5 bases and J gave up 5 bases, with 14 bases separating them. The CDR3 is 14 residues long. CDR3 sequence reads: CASSPEPSLDTQYF. CDR3 DNA sequence: TGTGCCAGCAGCCCGGAACCCTCCCTAGATACGCAGTATTTT.

This clonotype was detected many times. In nucleotides, the CDR3 is TGTGCCAGCAGCGAGGCGGGGGCCCACAATGAGCAGTTCTTC. Its translation: CASSEAGAHNEQFF. This rearrangement joins TRBV9 to TRBJ2-1, with D possibly being TRBD2 (7 bases). The CDR3 is 14 amino acids. Germline assignment: CDR1 SGDLS and CDR2 YYNGEE. Trimming cost V 3 bases and J 5 bases, with 12 bases left between them.

In its sample, this clonotype was seen a few times. The chain couples TRBV6-2 or TRBV6-3 to TRBJ1-1; D gene uncertain. CDR1 and CDR2 from the germline V gene are MNHEY and SVGEGT. V was cut by 7 bases and J by 0 bases, with 15 bases left in between. CDR3 length equals 15 residues. The CDR3 region is CASTKSPIMNTEAFF. The CDR3 nucleotides are TGTGCCAGCACCAAAAGCCCGATTATGAACACTGAAGCTTTCTTT.

J is TRBJ2-1 and V is TRBV9, with 9 nucleotides matching TRBD2. V gave up 1 base and J gave up 8 bases; unmatched junction bases: 7. From germline, CDR1 is SGDLS and CDR2 YYNGEE. The CDR3 length is 15 residues. The CDR3 DNA reads TGTGCCAGCAGCGTAAGGCCAGCGGGGGGCGATGAGCAGTTCTTC. Translating gives CASSVRPAGGDEQFF. Combining the CDR3 with reference TRBV9 and TRBJ2-1 gives the whole variable domain DSGVTQTPKHLITATGQRVTLRCSPRSGDLSVYWYQQSLDQGLQFLIQYYNGEERAKGNILERFSAQQFPDLHSELNLSSLELGDSALYFCASSVRPAGGDEQFFGPGTRLTVL.